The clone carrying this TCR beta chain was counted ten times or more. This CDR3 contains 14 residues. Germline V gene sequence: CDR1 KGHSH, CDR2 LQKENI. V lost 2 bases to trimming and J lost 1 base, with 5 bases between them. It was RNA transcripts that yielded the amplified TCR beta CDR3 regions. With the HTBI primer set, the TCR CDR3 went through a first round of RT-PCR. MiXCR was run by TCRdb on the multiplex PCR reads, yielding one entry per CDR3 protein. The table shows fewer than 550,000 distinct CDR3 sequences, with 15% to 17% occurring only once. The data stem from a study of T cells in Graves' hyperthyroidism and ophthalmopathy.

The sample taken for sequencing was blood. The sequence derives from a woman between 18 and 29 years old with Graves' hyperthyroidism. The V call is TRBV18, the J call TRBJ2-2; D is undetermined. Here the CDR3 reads CASSPSVNTGELFF. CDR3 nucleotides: TGTGCCAGCTCACCATCAGTGAACACCGGGGAGCTGTTTTTT.